This T cell receptor (beta chain) came from a study of shared clonotypes between healthy human individuals. Whole-study results and caveats: An expected dependence of interdonor clonotype sharing on sequencing depth was noted.

Comment on this clone: The antigen is undetermined.

The protocol was immunoSEQ multiplex PCR, while the TCRdb copy is restricted to in-frame clones and leaves out a portion. The sample shows 2 million to 2.5 million clones, roughly 90% of them seen only once. V lost 1 base and J 3 bases, leaving 13 bases between the germline ends. Germline CDR1 is SQVTM and CDR2 is ANQGSEA. The CDR3 sequence is 14 residues long. The receptor's source is a man aged 18 to 29 in good health. Some clones in this sample may be carry-over from other donors' samples. The chain couples TRBV29-1 to TRBJ2-7, with a weak D call TRBD2 (5 bases). The sequencing sample was made of naive CD4+ T cells from PBMCs. The sample's subset: CD45RA+ positively selected. CDR3 in DNA: TGCAGCGTTGAAGTTTCGGGATTGAACTACGAGCAGTACTTC. Translated: CSVEVSGLNYEQYF.